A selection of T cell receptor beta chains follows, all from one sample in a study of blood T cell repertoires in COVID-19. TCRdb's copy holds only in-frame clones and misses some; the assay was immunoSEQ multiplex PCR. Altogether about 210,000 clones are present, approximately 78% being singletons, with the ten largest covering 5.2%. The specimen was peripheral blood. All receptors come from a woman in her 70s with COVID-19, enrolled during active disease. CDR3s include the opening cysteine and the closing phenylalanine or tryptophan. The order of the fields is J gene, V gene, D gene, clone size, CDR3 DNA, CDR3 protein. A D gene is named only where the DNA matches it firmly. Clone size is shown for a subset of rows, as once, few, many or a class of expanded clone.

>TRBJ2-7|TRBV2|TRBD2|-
TGTGCCAGCAGTGATAGGCAGGGAGCGGGAGGATTCGACGAGCAGTACTTC
CASSDRQGAGGFDEQYF
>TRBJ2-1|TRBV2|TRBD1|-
TGTGCCAGCAGCCCCGCTGGACAGGGTCGGTTCTTC
CASSPAGQGRFF
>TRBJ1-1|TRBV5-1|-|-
TGCGCCAGCAGCTTGCAGGAGGCTGGTACCAACACTGAAGCTTTCTTT
CASSLQEAGTNTEAFF
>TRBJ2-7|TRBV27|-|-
TGTGCCAGCAGTCTGCTTACCCAACCGGGACTCCGGCCCTACGAGCAGTACTTC
CASSLLTQPGLRPYEQYF
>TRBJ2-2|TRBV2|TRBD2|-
TGTGCCAGCACCGCAACCCCTGCTAGCGGGAGGGCCCCCGGGGAGCTGTTTTTT
CASTATPASGRAPGELFF
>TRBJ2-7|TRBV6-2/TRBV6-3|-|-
TGTGCCAGCAGTTCCTCTTTCCGGGGCTCCTACGAGCAGTACTTC
CASSSSFRGSYEQYF
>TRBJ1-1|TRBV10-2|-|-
TGCGCCAGCACTGAGGACAGTGAAGCTTTCTTT
CASTEDSEAFF
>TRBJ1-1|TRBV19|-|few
TGTGCCAGTAGTTCTCAGGGGTTCGGCAACACTGAAGCTTTCTTT
CASSSQGFGNTEAFF
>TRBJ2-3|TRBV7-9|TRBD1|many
TGTGCCAGCAGCGATACCCAGGGACAGGGGAGGCCAGATACGCAGTATTTT
CASSDTQGQGRPDTQYF
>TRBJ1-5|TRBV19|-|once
TGTGCCAGCCGCTTCTGGGGGCGAAATCAGCCCCAGCATTTT
CASRFWGRNQPQHF
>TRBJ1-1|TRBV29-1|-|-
TGCAGCGCTGGCTCGGGTTTGCCTGAAGCTTTCTTT
CSAGSGLPEAFF
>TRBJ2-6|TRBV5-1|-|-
TGCGCCAGCAGCCCTTTGGGGGCCAACGTCCTGACTTTC
CASSPLGANVLTF
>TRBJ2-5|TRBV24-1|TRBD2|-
TGTGCCACCAGTGAATACGCTAGCGGGAGGGTGGAGACCCAGTACTTC
CATSEYASGRVETQYF
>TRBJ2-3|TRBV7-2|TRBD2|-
TGTGCCAGCAGCTTAGAGGGACTAGTGGCAGATACGCAGTATTTT
CASSLEGLVADTQYF
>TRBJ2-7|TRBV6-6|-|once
TGTGCCAGCAGTTATTCCAGGACATCCTACGAGCAGTACTTC
CASSYSRTSYEQYF
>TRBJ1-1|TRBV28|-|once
TGTGCCAGCAGTTTGGTTCAGGCGAACACTGAAGCTTTCTTT
CASSLVQANTEAFF
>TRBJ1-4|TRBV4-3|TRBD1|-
TGCGCCAGCAGCCAAGAAGCCGGACAGGGTAATGAAAAACTGTTTTTT
CASSQEAGQGNEKLFF
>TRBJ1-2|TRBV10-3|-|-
TGTGCCATCACCCCGGACTTATCCAACTATGGCTACACCTTC
CAITPDLSNYGYTF
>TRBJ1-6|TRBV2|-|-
TGTGCCAGCAGGCGACAGGTCTATAATTCACCCCTCCACTTT
CASRRQVYNSPLHF
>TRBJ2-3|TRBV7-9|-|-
TGTGCCAGCAGCTCCCTTCTAGCAGATACGCAGTATTTT
CASSSLLADTQYF
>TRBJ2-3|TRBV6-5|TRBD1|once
TGTGCCAGCAGCTTGGGACAGGGTACAGATACGCAGTATTTT
CASSLGQGTDTQYF
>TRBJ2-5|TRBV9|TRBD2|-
TGTGCCAGCAGCGTAACCTCGCTAGCGGGAGAGACCCAGTACTTC
CASSVTSLAGETQYF
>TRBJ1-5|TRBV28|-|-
TGTGCCAGCAGTTTTAGTAGAACCGCAAGCAATCAGCCCCAGCATTTT
CASSFSRTASNQPQHF
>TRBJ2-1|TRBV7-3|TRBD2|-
TGTGCCAGCAGTCCCACTAGCGGGGCGTACAATGAGCAGTTCTTC
CASSPTSGAYNEQFF
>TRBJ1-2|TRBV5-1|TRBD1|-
TGCGCCAGCAGCCAGACAGGGGACTATGGCTACACCTTC
CASSQTGDYGYTF
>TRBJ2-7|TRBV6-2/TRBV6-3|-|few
TGTGCCAGCAGTTACTTGCAGGGCGGCTACGAGCAGTACTTC
CASSYLQGGYEQYF
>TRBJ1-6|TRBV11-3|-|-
TGTGCCAGCAGCTTAGCCGCGGGAACTTATAATTCACCCCTCCACTTT
CASSLAAGTYNSPLHF
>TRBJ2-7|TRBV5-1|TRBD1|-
TGCGCCAGCAGCCCCCTGGACAGGGACTCCTACGAGCAGTACTTC
CASSPLDRDSYEQYF
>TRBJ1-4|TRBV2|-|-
TGTGCCAGCATACGGCCCACGGCCGGGTTGGAAAAACTGTTTTTT
CASIRPTAGLEKLFF
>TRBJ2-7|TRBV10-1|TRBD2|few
TGCGCCAGCAGTCCCTTTGCCCAGGGAGGGAGCGGCGAGCAGTACTTC
CASSPFAQGGSGEQYF
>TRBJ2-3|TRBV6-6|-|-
TGTGCCAGCAGTTACGAGTCAGGTTCCACAGATACGCAGTATTTT
CASSYESGSTDTQYF
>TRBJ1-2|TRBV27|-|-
TGTGCCAGCAGTTTAAAGGGGAACTACTATGGCTACACCTTC
CASSLKGNYYGYTF